This record looks at one T cell receptor (beta chain) sequence and its context. This sample was included in a study of blood T cell repertoires in COVID-19. Data came from immunoSEQ multiplex PCR; TCRdb stores just in-frame clones and leaves some out. The sample holds over 90,000 clones, around 90% seen once. In germline, CDR1 is MNHEY, CDR2 SVGAGI. This CDR3 contains 14 residues. Trimming cost V 5 bases and J 3 bases; bases outside gene matches: 6. The V call is TRBV6-5, the J call TRBJ2-5, with 7 bases aligning to TRBD1. Source material: peripheral blood. This receptor was obtained from a woman aged 45-60 years with COVID-19, enrolled during active disease. The CDR3 nucleotides read TGTGCCAGCAGTCGACAGGGTGAAAAAGAGACCCAGTACTTC. Its protein product is CASSRQGEKETQYF.